The 20 T cell receptor beta chains in this list originate from one sample, sequenced in a study of shared clonotypes between healthy human individuals. Sequencing used immunoSEQ multiplex PCR; TCRdb keeps in-frame clones, though not all of them. The sample records 750,000 to 1,000,000 clones, nearly 95% being singletons. The naive CD8 population came from CD45RO-negative cells selected for CCR7, without terminally differentiated effector memory CD45RA+ cells. Sequenced input: naive CD8+ T cells sorted from blood. The receptors here all came from a man younger than 40 in good health.

The chain combines TRBV6-6 with TRBJ2-2; TRBD1 matches 7 bases. CDR3 length equals 16 residues. With 2 bases clipped from V and 0 bases from J, the junction kept 3 bases outside the gene matches. The germline V gene has CDR1 MNHNY and CDR2 SVGAGI (reference sequence). The CDR3 nucleotides read TGTGCCAGCAGTTACGAGGGGACAGCGAACACCGGGGAGCTGTTTTTT. This encodes CASSYEGTANTGELFF.

J is TRBJ2-4 and V is TRBV29-1; 10 bases line up with TRBD2. CDR3 size: 19 residues. The germline V gene has CDR1 SQVTM and CDR2 ANQGSEA. V was pared by 1 base and J by 0 bases, with 12 bases of the junction left unmatched. The CDR3, as DNA: TGCAGCGTTGAAGTGAGGCTAGCGGGAGTCGAATTAGCCAAAAACATTCAGTACTTC. The encoded protein is CSVEVRLAGVELAKNIQYF.

The genes are TRBV4-1 and TRBJ2-1, with TRBD2 identical over 9 bases. Losses at the gene ends were 3 bases for V and 1 base for J; bases not matched to a gene: 7. Germline CDR1 reads MGHRA; CDR2 reads YSYEKL. There are 17 residues in the CDR3. The CDR3 spells CASSHGLSGRSYNEQFF. CDR3 in DNA: TGCGCCAGCAGCCACGGCCTTAGCGGGAGATCCTACAATGAGCAGTTCTTC.

The chain combines TRBV29-1 with TRBJ2-1, with D perhaps matching TRBD2 (6 bases). In germline, CDR1 is SQVTM, CDR2 ANQGSEA. Deletions cut 4 bases from V and 2 bases from J, with 12 bases between. The CDR3 contains 14 residues. CDR3 sequence reads: CSVGWGEAYNEQFF. CDR3 sequence (DNA): TGCAGCGTTGGATGGGGGGAGGCCTACAATGAGCAGTTCTTC.

The CDR3 loop reads CASSQGNNYEQYF. The CDR3 DNA reads TGCGCCAGCAGCCAAGGGAACAACTACGAGCAGTACTTC. This chain connects TRBV4-3 to TRBJ2-7, with D hard to call. The V and J ends lost 1 base and 3 bases respectively, with 7 bases between them. The CDR3 runs to 13 residues. Looked up from germline, CDR1 is LGHNA and CDR2 is YSLEER.

V usage is TRBV5-1 and J usage is TRBJ2-2, with 9 nucleotides matching TRBD1. The germline V gene encodes CDR1 SGHRS and CDR2 YFSETQ. Trimming at V came to 9 bases and at J to 4 bases, leaving 10 bases not matched to a gene. The CDR3 length is 15 residues. The CDR3 DNA follows: TGCGCCACCGCGCCGGAGACAGGGGGCACCGGGGAGCTGTTTTTT. This sequence encodes CATAPETGGTGELFF.

V and J are TRBV6-6 and TRBJ2-3, with 7 bases matching TRBD2. Losses at the gene ends were 4 bases for V and 2 bases for J; bases not matched to a gene: 3. Germline loops: CDR1 MNHNY, CDR2 SVGAGI (reference sequence). This CDR3 contains 14 residues. The CDR3 DNA follows: TGTGCCAGCAGTTCAGCGGGACCCACAGATACGCAGTATTTT. Its translation is CASSSAGPTDTQYF.

Turning to this clone: The same CDR3 can be traced to other DNA sequences in this sample. The chain combines TRBV10-3 with TRBJ2-1; D may be TRBD2 (5 bases). The germline gives CDR1 ENHRY, CDR2 SYGVKD. V was clipped by 4 bases and J by 0 bases, with 10 bases between them. There are 15 residues in the CDR3. The CDR3 coding sequence is TGTGCCATCAGTGGAGGGTCGAGCTCCTACAATGAGCAGTTCTTC. Translating it yields CAISGGSSSYNEQFF.

The gene calls are TRBV25-1 and TRBJ2-3, with TRBD1 identical over 8 bases. Germline assignment: CDR1 MGHDK and CDR2 SYGVNS. V gave up 3 bases and J gave up 7 bases; unmatched junction bases: 12. This CDR3 has 16 residues. The CDR3, as DNA: TGTGCCAGCAGTGACAAGTCCGGGACAGGCCGGAATACGCAGTATTTT. This gives the protein CASSDKSGTGRNTQYF.

The chain carries TRBV18 and TRBJ2-4, with D perhaps given as TRBD1 or TRBD2 (6 bases each). The CDR3 totals 16 residues. V was pared by 1 base and J by 7 bases, with 17 bases between. CDR1 and CDR2 (germline): KGHSH, LQKENI. The CDR3 DNA follows: TGTGCCAGCTCACCACTGGGACACCGAGGGGGGAACATTCAGTACTTC. This translates into CASSPLGHRGGNIQYF.

The chain employs TRBV4-1 and TRBJ2-7; maybe TRBD1 (5 bases). This CDR3 has 16 residues. Germline lookup yields CDR1 MGHRA and CDR2 YSYEKL. V was trimmed by 1 base and J by 4 bases, leaving 17 bases between them. The CDR3, as DNA: TGCGCCAGCAGCCAAGTAGGACACGATCGTGATTACGAGCAGTACTTC. It is translated as CASSQVGHDRDYEQYF.

This CDR3 reads CASSQGLAGAGYEQYF. The DNA for the CDR3 is TGCGCCAGCAGCCAAGGACTAGCGGGCGCCGGGTACGAGCAGTACTTC. The genes are TRBV4-1 and TRBJ2-7; 10 nucleotides line up with TRBD2. Germline CDR1 is MGHRA and CDR2 is YSYEKL. The CDR3 is 16 residues long. The junction had 7 bases not matched to a gene; V was cut back by 1 base and J by 4 bases.

The J gene is TRBJ2-5, the V gene TRBV7-9, with 7 bases that match TRBD1. J gave up 1 base and V 5 bases, and 4 bases lay outside the gene matches. CDR1 is SEHNR and CDR2 is FQNEAQ in the germline V gene (reference sequence). This CDR3 contains 14 residues. In nucleotides, the CDR3 is TGTGCCAGCAGCACCCGACAGGGCCAAGAGACCCAGTACTTC. It encodes CASSTRQGQETQYF.

This rearrangement joins TRBV9 to TRBJ1-4; no reliable D call. CDR1 SGDLS and CDR2 YYNGEE come from the germline V gene. V was shortened by 4 bases and J by 2 bases, with 6 bases between the two germline ends. This CDR3 has 13 residues. The CDR3 loop is CASSPGTNEKLFF. As DNA, the CDR3 is TGTGCCAGCAGCCCAGGTACTAATGAAAAACTGTTTTTT.

The chain employs TRBV5-6 and TRBJ2-7, with D possibly being TRBD1 (6 bases). Trimming cost V 4 bases and J 0 bases, with 17 bases left between them. CDR3 length: 16 amino acids. Germline CDR1 is SGHDT and CDR2 is YYEEEE. The CDR3 nucleotides read TGTGCCAGCAGCGCCCCCGGGACACCGGGCTCCTACGAGCAGTACTTC. Amino acid sequence: CASSAPGTPGSYEQYF.

The V gene is TRBV2, the J gene TRBJ2-1; D gene unclear. The CDR3 runs 12 residues. Germline CDR1 reads SNHLY; CDR2 reads FYNNEI. V lost 4 bases, J lost 5 bases, and 6 bases lay in between. The chain's CDR3 is CASSGADNEQFF. The CDR3 nucleotides read TGTGCCAGCAGTGGGGCAGACAATGAGCAGTTCTTC.

The rearrangement links TRBV28 to TRBJ1-4; D is undetermined. The V end was cut by 6 bases, the J end by 8 bases, with 16 bases between. The CDR3 is 14 amino acids. CDR1 MDHEN and CDR2 SYDVKM come from the germline V gene. CDR3 protein: CASRRTGYDEKLFF. The CDR3 nucleotides read TGTGCCAGCAGACGGACCGGCTACGACGAAAAACTGTTTTTT.

The rearrangement links TRBV7-9 to TRBJ1-3, with D possibly being TRBD1 (5 bases). The V end was cut by 7 bases, the J end by 0 bases, with 19 bases between. Germline V gives CDR1 SEHNR, CDR2 FQNEAQ (reference sequence). This CDR3 contains 17 residues. As DNA, the CDR3 is TGTGCCAGCACTGATCGGCCGACAGTCTACTCTGGAAACACCATATATTTT. Amino acids: CASTDRPTVYSGNTIYF.

The chain couples TRBV29-1 to TRBJ2-5, with a weak D call TRBD2 (5 bases). V was shortened by 4 bases and J by 4 bases, with 7 bases between the two germline ends. Germline loops: CDR1 SQVTM, CDR2 ANQGSEA. The length of the CDR3 is 11 residues. CDR3 sequence: CSVGGGETQYF. CDR3 DNA: TGCAGCGTTGGAGGAGGAGAGACCCAGTACTTC.

The rearrangement links TRBV7-8 to TRBJ2-1; D is uncertain. V was cut by 5 bases and J by 7 bases, with 21 bases left in between. Germline V gene lookup returns CDR1 SGHVS and CDR2 FQNEAQ. The CDR3 is made up of 16 amino acids. CDR3 loop: CASSPQGSSLGNEQFF. The CDR3 region has the DNA TGTGCCAGCAGCCCACAAGGTAGCTCTTTGGGAAATGAGCAGTTCTTC.